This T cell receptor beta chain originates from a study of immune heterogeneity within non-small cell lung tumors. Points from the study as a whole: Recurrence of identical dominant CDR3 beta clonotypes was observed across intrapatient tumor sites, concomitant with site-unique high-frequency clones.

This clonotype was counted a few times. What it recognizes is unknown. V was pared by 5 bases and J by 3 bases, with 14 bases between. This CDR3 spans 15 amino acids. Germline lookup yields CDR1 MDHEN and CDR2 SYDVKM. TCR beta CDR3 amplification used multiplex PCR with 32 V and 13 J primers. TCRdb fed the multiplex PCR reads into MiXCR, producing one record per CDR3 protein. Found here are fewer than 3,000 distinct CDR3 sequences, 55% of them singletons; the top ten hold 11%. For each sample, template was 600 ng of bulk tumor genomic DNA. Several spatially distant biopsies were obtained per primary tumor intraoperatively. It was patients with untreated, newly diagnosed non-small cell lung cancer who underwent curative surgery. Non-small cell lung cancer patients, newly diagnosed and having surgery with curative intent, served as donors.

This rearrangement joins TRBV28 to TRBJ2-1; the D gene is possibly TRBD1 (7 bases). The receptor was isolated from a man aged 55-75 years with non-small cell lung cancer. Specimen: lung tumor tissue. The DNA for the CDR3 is TGTGCCAGCAGTCTTGCGGGACAGCTCTACAATGAGCAGTTCTTC. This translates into CASSLAGQLYNEQFF.